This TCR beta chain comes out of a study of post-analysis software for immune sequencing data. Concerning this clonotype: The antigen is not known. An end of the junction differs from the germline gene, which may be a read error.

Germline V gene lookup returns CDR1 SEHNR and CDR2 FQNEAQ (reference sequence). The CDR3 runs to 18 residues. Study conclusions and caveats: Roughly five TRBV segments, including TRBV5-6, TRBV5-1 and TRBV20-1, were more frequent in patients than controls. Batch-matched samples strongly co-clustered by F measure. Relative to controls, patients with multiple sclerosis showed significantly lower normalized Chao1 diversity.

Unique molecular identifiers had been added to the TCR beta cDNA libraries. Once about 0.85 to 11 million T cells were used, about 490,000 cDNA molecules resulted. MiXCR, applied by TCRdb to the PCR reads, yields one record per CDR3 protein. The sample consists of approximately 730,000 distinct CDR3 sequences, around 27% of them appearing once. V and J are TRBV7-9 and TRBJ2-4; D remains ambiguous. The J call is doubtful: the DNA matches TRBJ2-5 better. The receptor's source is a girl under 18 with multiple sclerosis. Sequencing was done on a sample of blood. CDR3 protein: CTSSRTDLILGDQETQYF. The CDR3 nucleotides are TGTACCAGCAGCCGAACAGACCTTATCCTCGGTGATCAAGAGACCCAGTACTTC.